What follows are 28 T cell receptor beta chains derived from one specimen sequenced in a study of blood T cell repertoires in COVID-19. Assay used: immunoSEQ multiplex PCR; TCRdb lists only in-frame clones, some missing. This sample carries roughly 120,000 clones, 65% to 85% of them seen once, and the ten largest clones take more than 1.5%. Specimen: peripheral blood. The receptors were gathered from a man in his 70s with acute or convalescent COVID-19.

This clone was seen repeatedly, ten times or more. The rearrangement joins TRBV10-1 to TRBJ1-6; a possible D gene is TRBD1 (5 bases). Per germline, CDR1 WNHNN and CDR2 SYGVQD (reference sequence). V shed 4 bases and J shed 10 bases, with 11 bases lying between them. The CDR3 runs to 13 residues. CDR3 nucleotides: TGCGCCAGCAGTGTAATGGGGGGATCACCCCTCCACTTT. Translated: CASSVMGGSPLHF.

This chain joins TRBV19 and TRBJ2-7; 11 nucleotides agree with TRBD1. This CDR3 is built from 13 residues. V lost 9 bases, J lost 5 bases, and 6 bases stayed unmatched. Germline lookup yields CDR1 LNHDA and CDR2 SQIVND (reference sequence). The CDR3 sequence: CARTPGQGDEQYF. In DNA form, the CDR3 reads TGTGCCAGGACACCGGGACAGGGGGACGAGCAGTACTTC.

The genes are TRBV18 and TRBJ2-3; perhaps TRBD1 as D (5 bases). The CDR3 extends over 15 amino acids. V lost 1 base and J lost 1, with 9 bases in between. Looked up from germline, CDR1 is KGHSH and CDR2 is LQKENI. Here the CDR3 reads CASSPRQLGTDTQYF. DNA of the CDR3: TGTGCCAGCTCACCACGACAGCTTGGCACAGATACGCAGTATTTT.

In this sample, this clone turned up a few times. The chain recombines TRBV3-1 (or the pseudogene TRBV3-2) with TRBJ2-1; 11 bases line up with TRBD2. V shed 5 bases and J 7 bases; nucleotides not matched to a gene: 7. This CDR3 spans 15 amino acids. CDR1 and CDR2 from the germline V gene are LGHDT and YNNKEL (reference sequence). The CDR3 sequence: CASSVAGGPWNEQFF. The CDR3 DNA sequence: TGTGCCAGCAGCGTAGCGGGGGGGCCGTGGAATGAGCAGTTCTTC.

V is TRBV5-1 and J is TRBJ2-3, with D possibly being TRBD1 (5 bases). Trimming stripped 3 bases from V and 6 bases from J, with 5 bases between. The CDR3 loop spans 11 amino acids. Germline loops: CDR1 SGHRS, CDR2 YFSETQ. CDR3 in amino acids: CASSSGDTQYF. CDR3 in DNA: TGCGCCAGCAGCTCAGGGGATACGCAGTATTTT. Full variable domain (missing parts from reference TRBV5-1 and TRBJ2-3): KAGVTQTPRYLIKTRGQQVTLSCSPISGHRSVSWYQQTPGQGLQFLFEYFSETQRNKGNFPGRFSGRQFSNSRSEMNVSTLELGDSALYLCASSSGDTQYFGPGTRLTVL.

This clone was detected only once. The chain recombines TRBV5-1 with TRBJ2-7; 8 bases are a match to TRBD1. Germline-derived CDR1 and CDR2 are SGHRS and YFSETQ. The CDR3 totals 15 residues. Trimming cost V 4 bases and J 2 bases; bases outside gene matches: 8. CDR3 coding DNA: TGCGCCAGCAGCAACGGACAGGGAGGTACCTACGAGCAGTACTTC. It specifies CASSNGQGGTYEQYF.

The V gene is TRBV2, the J gene TRBJ2-6; D is possibly TRBD1 (5 bases). V dropped 8 bases and J dropped 0 bases, with 8 bases sitting between them. From germline, CDR1 is SNHLY and CDR2 FYNNEI. This CDR3 spans 14 amino acids. Here the CDR3 reads CASGQGSGANVLTF. In DNA, the CDR3 is TGTGCCAGCGGGCAGGGCTCTGGGGCCAACGTCCTGACTTTC.

This chain connects TRBV11-2 to TRBJ1-2; D call uncertain. The CDR3 contains 12 residues. CDR1 and CDR2 (germline): SGHAT, FQNNGV. Trimming cost V 8 bases and J 8 bases, with 15 bases left between them. The CDR3 region has the DNA TGTGCCAGCTCCGGTACGCGATACGGCTACACCTTC. Its protein is CASSGTRYGYTF.

For the CDR3, the DNA is TGTGCCAGCAGTTCCGGGACAGGGATTGGAAACACCATATATTTT. Translated, it gives CASSSGTGIGNTIYF. J is TRBJ1-3 and V is TRBV28; TRBD1 matches 9 bases. The CDR3 spans 15 residues. The V gene's germline CDR1 is MDHEN and CDR2 SYDVKM. V lost 4 bases, J lost 3 bases, and 4 bases stayed unmatched. The full variable domain, with the rest looked up from reference TRBV28 and TRBJ1-3, is DVKVTQSSRYLVKRTGEKVFLECVQDMDHENMFWYRQDPGLGLRLIYFSYDVKMKEKGDIPEGYSVSREKKERFSLILESASTNQTSMYLCASSSGTGIGNTIYFGEGSWLTVV.

The chain recombines TRBV30 with TRBJ2-2; unclear D gene. The V end was cut by 0 bases, the J end by 8 bases, with 4 bases between. This CDR3 spans 11 amino acids. Looked up from germline, CDR1 is GTSNPN and CDR2 is SVGIG (reference sequence). CDR3 nucleotide sequence: TGTGCCTGGAGTGTACGGGGGGAGCTGTTTTTT. It specifies CAWSVRGELFF.

V gene TRBV5-8 combines with J gene TRBJ1-6; TRBD1 is a possible D gene (5 bases). The CDR3 sequence is 15 residues long. The ends were cut back, 4 bases at V and 9 bases at J, with 17 bases in the middle. The V gene's germline CDR1 is SGHTS and CDR2 YDEGEE. Here the CDR3 reads CASSPRQGSTSPLHF. The CDR3 nucleotides read TGTGCCAGCAGCCCACGCCAGGGCTCTACTTCACCCCTCCACTTT.

This chain uses TRBV5-1 with TRBJ2-1; 10 bases agree with TRBD1. This CDR3 has 16 residues. CDR1 is SGHRS and CDR2 is YFSETQ in the germline V gene. With 3 bases clipped from V and 2 bases from J, the junction kept 5 bases outside the gene matches. The CDR3 bases are TGCGCCAGCAGCTCGACCGGGACAGGGGCCTACAATGAGCAGTTCTTC. It codes for CASSSTGTGAYNEQFF.

The rearrangement links TRBV29-1 to TRBJ1-3; D remains unclear. Per germline, CDR1 SQVTM and CDR2 ANQGSEA. This CDR3 contains 13 residues. The V end was cut by 4 bases, the J end by 0 bases, with 7 bases between. CDR3 loop: CSVVYTSGNTIYF. The CDR3 DNA follows: TGCAGCGTTGTCTATACCTCTGGAAACACCATATATTTT.

This rearrangement joins TRBV6-1 to TRBJ1-1, with a possible D match to TRBD1 (5 bases). The V and J ends lost 2 bases and 4 bases respectively, with 14 bases between them. The CDR3 covers 15 residues. Germline CDR1 is MNHNS and CDR2 is SASEGT. The DNA of the CDR3 is TGTGCCAGCAGTGAAAGCCAGGGCAGAAGCACTGAAGCTTTCTTT. Its protein is CASSESQGRSTEAFF.

The table lists this clone with a count of one. The rearrangement uses TRBV2 and TRBJ2-3; 7 positions match TRBD2. This CDR3 region has 13 residues. Germline trimming cut 6 bases from V and 3 bases from J; bases unmatched to any gene: 3. Looked up from germline, CDR1 is SNHLY and CDR2 is FYNNEI. The CDR3 spells CASRTSRTDTQYF. CDR3 in DNA: TGTGCCAGCAGGACTAGCAGAACAGATACGCAGTATTTT.

The chain recombines TRBV5-1 with TRBJ2-5, with a tentative D call TRBD1 (6 bases). The CDR3 is made up of 14 amino acids. The ends were cut back, 3 bases at V and 2 bases at J, with 11 bases in the middle. Per germline, CDR1 SGHRS and CDR2 YFSETQ. The CDR3 coding sequence is TGCGCCAGCAGCTCATGGACAGATCAAGAGACCCAGTACTTC. Its translation is CASSSWTDQETQYF.

In its sample, this clone was seen once. The V gene is TRBV29-1, the J gene TRBJ2-7; 7 nucleotides line up with TRBD2. The length of the CDR3 is 12 residues. Germline V gives CDR1 SQVTM, CDR2 ANQGSEA. The trim removed 4 bases at V and 2 bases at J, leaving 2 bases unmatched. The DNA for the CDR3 is TGCAGCGTTGGACTAGCAACCTACGAGCAGTACTTC. Translating it yields CSVGLATYEQYF.

J is TRBJ2-5 and V is TRBV20-1; D gene unclear. There are 10 residues in the CDR3. Germline lookup yields CDR1 DFQATT and CDR2 SNEGSKA (reference sequence). With 6 bases removed from V and 2 bases from J, the gap between germline ends came to 4 bases. CDR3 in amino acids: CSALQETQYF. CDR3 in DNA: TGCAGTGCCCTACAAGAGACCCAGTACTTC.

This chain joins TRBV4-1 and TRBJ2-3; TRBD2 matches 9 bases. This CDR3 is built from 21 residues. Germline V gene lookup returns CDR1 MGHRA and CDR2 YSYEKL. The junction had 16 bases not matched to a gene; V was cut back by 0 bases and J by 0 bases. The chain's CDR3 is CASSQDAGGLSGPTSTDTQYF. For the CDR3, the DNA is TGCGCCAGCAGCCAAGACGCGGGGGGGCTTTCTGGCCCAACTAGCACAGATACGCAGTATTTT.

The gene calls are TRBV2 and TRBJ2-7, with D perhaps matching TRBD1 (5 bases). This CDR3 has 12 residues. Germline values: CDR1 SNHLY, CDR2 FYNNEI. V was pared by 6 bases and J by 3 bases, with 9 bases between. CDR3 amino acids: CASSKQDYEQYF. DNA for the CDR3: TGTGCCAGCAGCAAACAGGACTACGAGCAGTACTTC.

This chain connects TRBV6-6 to TRBJ1-4, with D maybe TRBD1 (5 bases). From germline, CDR1 is MNHNY and CDR2 SVGAGI (reference sequence). V was pared by 0 bases and J by 10 bases, with 9 bases between. This CDR3 has 13 residues. CDR3 coding DNA: TGTGCCAGCAGTTACTCGGAGGGGACAAAACTGTTTTTT. Translation: CASSYSEGTKLFF.

The rearrangement uses TRBV18 and TRBJ2-7; D may be TRBD1 (6 bases). There are 13 residues in the CDR3. Germline assignment: CDR1 KGHSH and CDR2 LQKENI. V dropped 3 bases and J dropped 1 base, with 7 bases sitting between them. CDR3 region: CASSPDRSYEQYF. The DNA of the CDR3 is TGTGCCAGCTCACCGGACAGATCCTACGAGCAGTACTTC.

The chain has TRBV12-3 or TRBV12-4 and TRBJ1-2, with D hard to call. CDR3 length: 13 residues. Between the trimmed V and J ends, which lost 5 bases and 7 bases, there was a span of 14 bases. CDR3 bases: TGTGCCAGCAGTACTGCTGGGCGGGCTGGCTACACCTTC. Encoded protein: CASSTAGRAGYTF.

This clone was detected once. This chain connects TRBV5-1 to TRBJ2-5, with 13 nucleotides matching TRBD2. The CDR3 loop spans 17 amino acids. V shed 4 bases and J 3 bases; nucleotides not matched to a gene: 9. Looked up from germline, CDR1 is SGHRS and CDR2 is YFSETQ. CDR3 sequence reads: CASSAGLAGDAEETQYF. The CDR3 DNA reads as TGCGCCAGCAGCGCCGGACTAGCGGGGGATGCGGAAGAGACCCAGTACTTC. Using reference TRBV5-1 and TRBJ2-5 for the parts outside the CDR3, the full variable domain is KAGVTQTPRYLIKTRGQQVTLSCSPISGHRSVSWYQQTPGQGLQFLFEYFSETQRNKGNFPGRFSGRQFSNSRSEMNVSTLELGDSALYLCASSAGLAGDAEETQYFGPGTRLLVL.

This chain joins TRBV7-2 and TRBJ1-3; possibly TRBD1 for D (6 bases). V shed 9 bases and J shed 3 bases, with 12 bases lying between them. The CDR3 runs 13 residues. The germline V gene encodes CDR1 SGHTA and CDR2 FQGNSA. CDR3: CASRTGHGNTIYF. CDR3 nucleotides: TGTGCCAGTCGTACAGGGCATGGAAACACCATATATTTT. Supplemented by reference TRBV7-2 and TRBJ1-3, the full variable domain reads GAGVSQSPSNKVTEKGKDVELRCDPISGHTALYWYRQSLGQGLEFLIYFQGNSAPDKSGLPSDRFSAERTGGSVSTLTIQRTQQEDSAVYLCASRTGHGNTIYFGEGSWLTVV.

The V gene is TRBV6-2 or TRBV6-3, the J gene TRBJ1-2; the match to TRBD1 covers 9 bases. From germline, CDR1 is MNHEY and CDR2 SVGEGT. Trimming cost V 5 bases and J 4 bases; bases outside gene matches: 8. CDR3 length equals 15 residues. In nucleotides, the CDR3 is TGTGCCAGCAGTCAGACAGGGGGTCGTGGCTATGGCTACACCTTC. Translation gives CASSQTGGRGYGYTF.

The chain employs TRBV5-4 and TRBJ2-1, with 11 positions matching TRBD2. This CDR3 is built from 16 residues. Germline assignment: CDR1 SGHNT and CDR2 YYREEE (reference sequence). After removal of 5 bases from V and 4 bases from J, the junction contained 8 bases not matched to a gene. The CDR3 protein is CASSLGGLAAYNEQFF. The DNA of the CDR3 is TGTGCCAGCAGTTTAGGGGGACTAGCGGCATACAATGAGCAGTTCTTC.

The CDR3 nucleotides are TGTGCCAGCAGTCCGGGGGGGGCCCGGTCGGCCTATGGCTACACCTTC. This gives the protein CASSPGGARSAYGYTF. The chain couples TRBV28 to TRBJ1-2; TRBD1 is a possible D gene (6 bases). V shed 5 bases and J shed 4 bases, with 20 bases lying between them. CDR1 and CDR2 from the germline V gene are MDHEN and SYDVKM. This CDR3 region has 16 residues.